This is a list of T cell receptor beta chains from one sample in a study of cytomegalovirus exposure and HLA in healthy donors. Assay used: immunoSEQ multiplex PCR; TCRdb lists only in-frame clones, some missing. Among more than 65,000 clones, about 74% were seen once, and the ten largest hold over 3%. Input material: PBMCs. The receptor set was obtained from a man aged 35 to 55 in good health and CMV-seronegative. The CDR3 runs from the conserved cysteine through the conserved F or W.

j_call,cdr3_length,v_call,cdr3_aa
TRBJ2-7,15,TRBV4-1,CASSQVSGQVYEQYF
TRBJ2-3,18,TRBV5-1,CASSRRPSAGGATDTQYF
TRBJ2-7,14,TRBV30,CAWVTGQGANEQYF
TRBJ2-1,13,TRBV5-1,CASSPDSYNEQFF
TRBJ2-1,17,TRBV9,CASSVARAGGSNNEQFF
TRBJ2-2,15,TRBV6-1,CASTAGAPNTGELFF
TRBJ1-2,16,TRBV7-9,CASSSHETEANYGYTF
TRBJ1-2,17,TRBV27,CASSLSFPGTAFRGYTF
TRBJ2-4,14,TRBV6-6,CASSPSGGEDIQYF
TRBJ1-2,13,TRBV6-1,CASRDTGDDGYTF
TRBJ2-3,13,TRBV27,CASGTSPWGTQYF
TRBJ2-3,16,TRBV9,CASSGVTSGGPDTQYF
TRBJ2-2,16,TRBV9,CASSVAGQGAVGELFF
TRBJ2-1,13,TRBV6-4,CASSDSERGEQFF
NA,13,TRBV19,CASKGQGFNEQYF
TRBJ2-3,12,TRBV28,CASTAAGDTQYF